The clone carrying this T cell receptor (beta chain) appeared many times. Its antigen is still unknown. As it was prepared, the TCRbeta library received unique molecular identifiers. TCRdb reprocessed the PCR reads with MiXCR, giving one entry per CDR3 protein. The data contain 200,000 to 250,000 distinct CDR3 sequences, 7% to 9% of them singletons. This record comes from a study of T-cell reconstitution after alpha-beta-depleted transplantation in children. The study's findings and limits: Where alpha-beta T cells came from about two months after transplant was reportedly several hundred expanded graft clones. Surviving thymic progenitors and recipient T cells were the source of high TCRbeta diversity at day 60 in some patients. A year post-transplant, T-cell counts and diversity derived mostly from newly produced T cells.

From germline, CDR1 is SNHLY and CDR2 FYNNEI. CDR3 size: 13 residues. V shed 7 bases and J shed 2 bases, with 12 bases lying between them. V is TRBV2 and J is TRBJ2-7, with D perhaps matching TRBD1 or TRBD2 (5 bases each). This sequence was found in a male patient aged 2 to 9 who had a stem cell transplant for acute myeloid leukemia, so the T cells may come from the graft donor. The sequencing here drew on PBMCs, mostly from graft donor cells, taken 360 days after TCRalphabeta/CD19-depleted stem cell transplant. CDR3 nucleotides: TGTGCCAGCATGGGGACCGAAACCTACGAGCAGTACTTC. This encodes CASMGTETYEQYF.